In its sample, the clone carrying this T cell receptor beta chain was seen a few times. TCRdb used MiXCR to reprocess the 5' RACE reads, holding one entry per CDR3 protein. This sample has around 250,000 distinct CDR3 sequences; 15% to 20% occur once, and the top ten carry 20% to 25%. This sample was included in a study of T-cell memory formation after mild COVID-19. Trimming took off 8 bases at V and 1 base at J, with 15 bases between the two ends. The CDR3 has 15 amino acids. The germline V gene encodes CDR1 ENHRY and CDR2 SYGVKD. The sequence derives from a man aged 18-30 years who had mild COVID-19 (a few samples of this study predate the infection). Cell type and time point are not known. V gene TRBV10-3 combines with J gene TRBJ2-1, with D perhaps matching TRBD1 or TRBD2 (6 bases each). The sequencing sample was made of PBMCs or a T cell subset sorted from them (not recorded which). The CDR3 reads CAISGDRLSYNEQFF. The CDR3 DNA follows: TGTGCCATCTCGGGAGACAGGTTGTCCTACAATGAGCAGTTCTTC.